This is a list of T cell receptor beta chains from one sample in a study of T cell responses to AZD1222 COVID-19 vaccine. The repertoire was sequenced with immunoSEQ multiplex PCR; TCRdb's copy has only in-frame clones and lacks some. The profile shows about 140,000 clones, 80% to 95% of them singletons. Here the sequenced sample was peripheral blood, taken 28 days after the second AZD1222 dose. These receptors were collected from an adult who received the AZD1222 COVID-19 vaccine. Each CDR3 is given with its conserved first and last residue. The order of the fields is D gene, V gene, J gene, CDR3 protein. The D gene is left open where the match is weak.

d_call: NA
v_call: TRBV18
j_call: TRBJ2-7
cdr3_aa: CASSPQGDEQYF

d_call: NA
v_call: TRBV28
j_call: TRBJ1-2
cdr3_aa: CASRAPANYGYTF

d_call: NA
v_call: TRBV19
j_call: TRBJ1-3
cdr3_aa: CASSIDWGHPAGNTIYF

d_call: NA
v_call: TRBV9
j_call: TRBJ2-3
cdr3_aa: CASSVDGGKIDTQYF

d_call: NA
v_call: TRBV5-6
j_call: TRBJ2-1
cdr3_aa: CASSLDWTEQFF

d_call: NA
v_call: TRBV28
j_call: TRBJ1-1
cdr3_aa: CASTVWGRGTEAFF

d_call: TRBD1
v_call: TRBV19
j_call: TRBJ1-5
cdr3_aa: CASSITGTGVIQPQHF

d_call: NA
v_call: TRBV28
j_call: TRBJ1-6
cdr3_aa: CASSFPGGQGSPLHF

d_call: NA
v_call: TRBV15
j_call: TRBJ2-5
cdr3_aa: CATSRDSRSGETQYF

d_call: NA
v_call: TRBV7-6
j_call: TRBJ1-1
cdr3_aa: CASSSQLNTEAFF

d_call: NA
v_call: TRBV5-8
j_call: TRBJ2-7
cdr3_aa: CASSLAQGRYEQYF

d_call: NA
v_call: TRBV7-2
j_call: TRBJ2-7
cdr3_aa: CASSLASGLITYEQYF

d_call: NA
v_call: TRBV6-5
j_call: TRBJ1-5
cdr3_aa: CASSPGLGNQPQHF

d_call: TRBD2
v_call: TRBV5-6
j_call: TRBJ2-2
cdr3_aa: CASSLAGGPSTGELFF

d_call: TRBD2
v_call: TRBV9
j_call: TRBJ2-1
cdr3_aa: CASSVSGSNGNEQFF

d_call: TRBD1
v_call: TRBV7-9
j_call: TRBJ1-1
cdr3_aa: CASSSTGGSEAFF

d_call: NA
v_call: TRBV7-9
j_call: TRBJ2-1
cdr3_aa: CASSPNWGYYNEQFF

d_call: TRBD1
v_call: TRBV5-1
j_call: TRBJ2-5
cdr3_aa: CASSFPGTGEETQYF

d_call: NA
v_call: TRBV6-1
j_call: TRBJ1-2
cdr3_aa: CASSDRGQPGAYGYTF

d_call: NA
v_call: TRBV27
j_call: TRBJ1-6
cdr3_aa: CASSSLGDNSPLHF

d_call: TRBD2
v_call: TRBV27
j_call: TRBJ2-3
cdr3_aa: CASSSLAGEGTDTQYF

d_call: NA
v_call: TRBV6-1
j_call: TRBJ1-3
cdr3_aa: CASSEDWGNTIYF

d_call: TRBD1
v_call: TRBV28
j_call: TRBJ1-5
cdr3_aa: CASSTGTGLLWPQHF

d_call: TRBD1
v_call: TRBV5-4
j_call: TRBJ2-7
cdr3_aa: CASSPMPGGTSYEQYF

d_call: TRBD2
v_call: TRBV10-3
j_call: TRBJ2-1
cdr3_aa: CATHPPGSGRAYNEQFF

d_call: NA
v_call: TRBV9
j_call: TRBJ2-7
cdr3_aa: CASSVVLVLAGSYEQYF

d_call: TRBD1
v_call: TRBV29-1
j_call: TRBJ2-7
cdr3_aa: CSVEPGQGNEQYF

d_call: NA
v_call: TRBV12-5
j_call: TRBJ1-1
cdr3_aa: CASGSGRTEAFF

d_call: TRBD2
v_call: TRBV18
j_call: TRBJ2-7
cdr3_aa: CASSPASGYEQYF

d_call: TRBD2
v_call: TRBV3-1/TRBV3-2
j_call: TRBJ2-7
cdr3_aa: CASRRGLAGSGGTYEQYF

d_call: NA
v_call: TRBV28
j_call: TRBJ2-7
cdr3_aa: CASTSDLYEQYF

d_call: NA
v_call: TRBV19
j_call: TRBJ1-1
cdr3_aa: CATQAPRGVTEAFF

d_call: TRBD2
v_call: TRBV28
j_call: TRBJ2-1
cdr3_aa: CASTLGGSSGRYHNEQFF

d_call: NA
v_call: TRBV5-1
j_call: TRBJ1-1
cdr3_aa: CASSLNTEAFF

d_call: NA
v_call: TRBV27
j_call: TRBJ2-7
cdr3_aa: CASSPYQGYYEQYF

d_call: NA
v_call: TRBV28
j_call: TRBJ1-2
cdr3_aa: CASSLFGIQATGYTF

d_call: NA
v_call: TRBV7-3
j_call: TRBJ1-1
cdr3_aa: CASSLWVSTEAFF

d_call: NA
v_call: TRBV4-2
j_call: TRBJ2-1
cdr3_aa: CASSQDGHLDEQFF

d_call: NA
v_call: TRBV5-6
j_call: TRBJ1-1
cdr3_aa: CASSGLDRNTEAFF

d_call: TRBD1
v_call: TRBV5-4
j_call: TRBJ1-2
cdr3_aa: CASSLEGQEVYGYTF

d_call: NA
v_call: TRBV9
j_call: TRBJ2-2
cdr3_aa: CASLRQNTGELFF

d_call: NA
v_call: TRBV11-2
j_call: TRBJ2-3
cdr3_aa: CASSLWGSTDTQYF

d_call: NA
v_call: TRBV7-9
j_call: TRBJ2-3
cdr3_aa: CASSYHGADTQYF

d_call: TRBD1
v_call: TRBV5-1
j_call: TRBJ2-1
cdr3_aa: CASSLTGTGHNEQFF

d_call: TRBD2
v_call: TRBV18
j_call: TRBJ2-1
cdr3_aa: CASSPLAVYNEQFF

d_call: NA
v_call: TRBV19
j_call: TRBJ1-5
cdr3_aa: CASSIKTRGWNQPQHF

d_call: TRBD1
v_call: TRBV6-6
j_call: TRBJ1-4
cdr3_aa: CASSYPHGQGEKLFF

d_call: NA
v_call: TRBV10-3
j_call: TRBJ1-3
cdr3_aa: CAISGGRIGAGNTIYF

d_call: NA
v_call: TRBV28
j_call: TRBJ1-2
cdr3_aa: CASSLIRGPGYTF

d_call: TRBD1
v_call: TRBV29-1
j_call: TRBJ1-6
cdr3_aa: CSVRTGDNSPLHF

d_call: TRBD1
v_call: TRBV14
j_call: TRBJ2-2
cdr3_aa: CASSQRDRVSYTGELFF

d_call: NA
v_call: TRBV7-2
j_call: TRBJ2-7
cdr3_aa: CASSPYSYEQYF

d_call: TRBD1
v_call: TRBV3-1/TRBV3-2
j_call: TRBJ1-6
cdr3_aa: CASSQPGQGSSPLHF

d_call: NA
v_call: TRBV5-1
j_call: TRBJ1-1
cdr3_aa: CASTRSGGWSDEAFF

d_call: NA
v_call: TRBV7-8
j_call: TRBJ2-7
cdr3_aa: CASSFAVEQYF